This T cell receptor (beta chain) comes out of a study of a mutant IDH1 vaccine in newly diagnosed glioma. About the research overall: Therapy received beforehand was radiotherapy, temozolomide, or both, with most patients given both.

The CDR3 sequence is 12 residues long. The ends were cut back, 4 bases at V and 5 bases at J, with 6 bases in the middle. The germline V gene has CDR1 MNHEY and CDR2 SMNVEV (reference sequence). About this clone: The target antigen is unknown.

Sequencing used immunoSEQ multiplex PCR; TCRdb keeps in-frame clones, though not all of them. The sample yields about 26,000 clones, roughly 83% seen once. Regarding time point: week 35, safety follow-up. Doses consisted of 300 ug of mutant IDH1 20-mer peptide each, paired with topical imiquimod. The J gene is TRBJ1-5, the V gene TRBV27; D ambiguous. This TCR was sampled from a man aged 25-45 years with glioma. The sample was PBMCs, taken from a glioma patient whose treatment included an IDH1 peptide vaccine. CDR3 sequence reads: CASSSGYQPQHF. For the CDR3, the DNA is TGTGCCAGCAGTTCGGGATATCAGCCCCAGCATTTT.